The rows below give T cell receptor beta chains drawn from one sample of a study of T cell responses to AZD1222 COVID-19 vaccine. Produced via immunoSEQ multiplex PCR; TCRdb's table is partial and in-frame only. Of just under 95,000 clones listed, roughly 91% are singletons. Specimen: peripheral blood, collected on day 0 of AZD1222 vaccination. The receptors were gathered from an adult in good health. The CDR3 runs from the conserved cysteine through the conserved F or W. The D gene is left open where the match is weak. A row's size may be missing; if present it is once, few, many or a size class.

clone_size d_call j_call v_call cdr3_nt cdr3_aa
. . TRBJ2-5 TRBV6-5 TGTGCCAGCAAAGGATCCGGAGAGACCCAGTACTTC CASKGSGETQYF
. TRBD2 TRBJ2-3 TRBV25-1 TGTGCCAGCAGTAACTTTGGCGGGGGGGCCACAGATACGCAGTATTTT CASSNFGGGATDTQYF
. . TRBJ2-7 TRBV6-5 TGTGCCAGCAGTCGGACAGCCTCCTACGAGCAGTACTTC CASSRTASYEQYF
. . TRBJ2-7 TRBV21-1 TGTGCCGGGGGAGAGGGGACCCGTGAGCAGTACTTC CAGGEGTREQYF
. . TRBJ1-5 TRBV12-5 TGTGCTAGTGGACCTGACAGCAATCAGCCCCAGCATTTT CASGPDSNQPQHF
. . TRBJ1-1 TRBV6-2/TRBV6-3 TGTGCCAGCAGTTACTTCCAGGCTCCGGACTCAGGCACTGAAGCTTTCTTT CASSYFQAPDSGTEAFF
. . TRBJ1-1 TRBV6-5 TGTGCCAGCAGCGTGGACGGTATACAGAACACTGAAGCTTTCTTT CASSVDGIQNTEAFF
. . TRBJ1-5 TRBV5-5 TGTGCCAGCAGCTTGGGGCGGTTTAGCAATCAGCCCCAGCATTTT CASSLGRFSNQPQHF
. TRBD1 TRBJ1-1 TRBV5-1 TGCGCCAGCAGCTGGGCCGGGACAGGGACGAACACTGAAGCTTTCTTT CASSWAGTGTNTEAFF
. . TRBJ2-2 TRBV2 TGTGCCAGCTTGGGCACCGGGGAGCTGTTTTTT CASLGTGELFF
. . TRBJ1-1 TRBV5-4 TGTGCCAGCAGCTTTAGTATGGTGAACACTGAAGCTTTCTTT CASSFSMVNTEAFF
few TRBD1 TRBJ2-7 TRBV11-3 TGTGCCAGCAGCCCATCGGGCCGAATCGGGACAGGGGCCGCCTACGAGCAGTACTTC CASSPSGRIGTGAAYEQYF
. . TRBJ1-2 TRBV6-5 TGTGCCAGCAGCCCCGCCGGGAGCTATGGCTACACCTTC CASSPAGSYGYTF
once . TRBJ2-1 TRBV5-1 TGCGCCAGCAGCTTATACCCCTGGACCGGTAACAATGAGCAGTTCTTC CASSLYPWTGNNEQFF
. . TRBJ2-7 TRBV6-5 TGTGCCAGCAGTTACTCTCCCAGGAACCACTACGAGCAGTACTTC CASSYSPRNHYEQYF
. . TRBJ1-2 TRBV9 TGTGCCAGCGCCCAATGGGACGGGAAAGCAGGCTACACCTTC CASAQWDGKAGYTF
. . TRBJ1-2 TRBV4-2 TGTGCCAGCAGCCAAGCCGTGGGGGGCGCCTATGGCTACACCTTC CASSQAVGGAYGYTF
. . TRBJ2-7 TRBV10-3 TGTGCCATCAGGAACTCACAGGGCACCTACGAGCAGTACTTC CAIRNSQGTYEQYF
. TRBD1 TRBJ2-1 TRBV6-5 TGTGCCAGCAGTCTCGACAGGGGGAGGGGTGAGCAGTTCTTC CASSLDRGRGEQFF
. . TRBJ2-1 TRBV6-6 TGTGCCAGCAAGGGGCGGGTCTCCTACAATGAGCAGTTCTTC CASKGRVSYNEQFF
. . TRBJ2-3 TRBV20-1 TGCAGTTATCAGCGCACAGATACGCAGTATTTT CSYQRTDTQYF
. TRBD2 TRBJ2-1 TRBV5-1 TGCGCCAGCAGCTCCGGGACTAGCGGGGCGCCCAGGGGGCAGTTCTTC CASSSGTSGAPRGQFF
. . TRBJ2-6 TRBV6-2/TRBV6-3 TGTGCCAGCAGTTCCCTTATCGGGGACTCTGGGGCCAACGTCCTGACTTTC CASSSLIGDSGANVLTF
. TRBD2 TRBJ2-5 TRBV11-2 TGTGCCAGCAGCTCAACTCTTAGCGGGGAGACCCAGTACTTC CASSSTLSGETQYF
. . TRBJ1-2 TRBV5-4 TGTGCCAGCAGCTTGGAGGCTTTTTACTATGGCTACACCTTC CASSLEAFYYGYTF
. . TRBJ1-2 TRBV3-1/TRBV3-2 TGTGCCAGCAGCCAAGATAATACGGTCGGGCGAGTATATGGCTACACCTTC CASSQDNTVGRVYGYTF
. . TRBJ1-4 TRBV14 TGTGCCAGCAGCCGGGGGAGTCTTGCAACTAATGAAAAACTGTTTTTT CASSRGSLATNEKLFF
. . TRBJ1-6 TRBV6-1 TGTGCCAGCAGTGATTTTGGGGGGTCCAATTCACCCCTCCACTTT CASSDFGGSNSPLHF
. . TRBJ2-5 TRBV6-5 TGTGCCAGCAGTTACACACGACAGAAACAAGAGACCCAGTACTTC CASSYTRQKQETQYF
. TRBD1 TRBJ1-1 TRBV7-9 TGTGCCAGCAGCCGAAGGGACAGGGACGCTGAAGCTTTCTTT CASSRRDRDAEAFF
. . TRBJ2-7 TRBV19 TGTGCCAGTAGTAGAGGGGGCTACGAGCAGTACTTC CASSRGGYEQYF
. TRBD1 TRBJ2-3 TRBV27 TGTGCCAGCAGTACATCAGGGGGACCCTTGACAGATACGCAGTATTTT CASSTSGGPLTDTQYF
. TRBD2 TRBJ2-5 TRBV27 TGTGCCAGCAGTTTATACGCGGGGGAAGAGACCCAGTACTTC CASSLYAGEETQYF
. . TRBJ2-1 TRBV11-2 TGTGCCAGCAGCTCCCAGGGACGGATTAATGAGCAGTTCTTC CASSSQGRINEQFF
few . TRBJ2-5 TRBV6-2/TRBV6-3 TGTGCCAGCAGTTTAGGGTCCGTAACGGAGACCCAGTACTTC CASSLGSVTETQYF
. . TRBJ2-7 TRBV5-1 TGCGCCAGCAGCCCATTGGGGGACACCTCCTACGAGCAGTACTTC CASSPLGDTSYEQYF